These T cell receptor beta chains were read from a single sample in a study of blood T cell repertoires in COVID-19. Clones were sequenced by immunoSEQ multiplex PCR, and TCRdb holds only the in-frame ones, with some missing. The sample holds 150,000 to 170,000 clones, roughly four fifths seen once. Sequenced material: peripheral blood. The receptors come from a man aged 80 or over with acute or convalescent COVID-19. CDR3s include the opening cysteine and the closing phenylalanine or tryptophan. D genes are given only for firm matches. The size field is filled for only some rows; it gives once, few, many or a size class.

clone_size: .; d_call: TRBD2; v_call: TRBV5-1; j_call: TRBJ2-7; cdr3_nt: TGCGCCAGCTCTTCAGCGGGGGCCTTCTACGAGCAGTACTTC; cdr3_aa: CASSSAGAFYEQYF
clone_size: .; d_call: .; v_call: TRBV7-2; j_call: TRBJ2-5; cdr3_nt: TGTGCCAGCAGCTTAGGGGCCCGAGAGACCCAGTACTTC; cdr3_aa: CASSLGARETQYF
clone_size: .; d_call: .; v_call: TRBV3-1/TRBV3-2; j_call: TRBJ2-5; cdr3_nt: TGTGCCAGCAGCCATGGACGCGGGACAGCGTACCAAGAGACCCAGTACTTC; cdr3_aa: CASSHGRGTAYQETQYF
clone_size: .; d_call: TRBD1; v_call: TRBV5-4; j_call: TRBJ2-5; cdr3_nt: TGTGCCAGCAGCGTTGGGACAGGGGGCGAGGGGACCCAGTACTTC; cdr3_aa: CASSVGTGGEGTQYF
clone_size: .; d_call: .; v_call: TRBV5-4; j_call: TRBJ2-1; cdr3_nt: TGTGCCAGCAACCTAGGTTGGAAGGCTGGAATAAATGAGCAGTTCTTC; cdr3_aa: CASNLGWKAGINEQFF
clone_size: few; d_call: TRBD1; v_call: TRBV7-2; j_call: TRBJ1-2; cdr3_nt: TGTGCCAGCAGCTTGGGGCCTAGGACAGGGTATGGCTACACCTTC; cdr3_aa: CASSLGPRTGYGYTF
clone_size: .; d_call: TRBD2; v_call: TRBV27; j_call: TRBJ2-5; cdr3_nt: TGTGCCAGCAGTCCCCGGACTAGCGGGGCGTGGGAGACCCAGTACTTC; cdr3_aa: CASSPRTSGAWETQYF
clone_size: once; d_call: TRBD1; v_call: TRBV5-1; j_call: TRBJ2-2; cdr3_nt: TGCGCCAGCAGTGACTCCGGCAGGGGGCCCGGGGAGCTGTTTTTT; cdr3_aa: CASSDSGRGPGELFF
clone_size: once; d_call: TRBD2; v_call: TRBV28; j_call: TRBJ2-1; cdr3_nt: TGTGCCAGCAGTTTGGCCCCGGCGATAGCGGGGGCCCTGAGCTCCTACAATGAGCAGTTCTTC; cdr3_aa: CASSLAPAIAGALSSYNEQFF
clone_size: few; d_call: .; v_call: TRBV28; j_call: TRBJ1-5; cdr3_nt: TGTGCCAGCAGTCAAACAGGGCGATTCAATCAGCCCCAGCATTTT; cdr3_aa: CASSQTGRFNQPQHF
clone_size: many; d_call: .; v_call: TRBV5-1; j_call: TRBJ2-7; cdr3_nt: TGCGCCAGCAGCCCAGGTAGGGCAGGGGCCTCCTACGAGCAGTACTTC; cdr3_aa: CASSPGRAGASYEQYF
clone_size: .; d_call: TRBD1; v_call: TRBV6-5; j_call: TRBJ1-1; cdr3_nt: TGTGCCAGCAGCCACGACAGGGGGCCGGAAGCTTTCTTT; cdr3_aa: CASSHDRGPEAFF
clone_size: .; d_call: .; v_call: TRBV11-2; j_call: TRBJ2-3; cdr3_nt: TGTGCCAGCAACAAAGGGCTGAGGGGGACAGATACGCAGTATTTT; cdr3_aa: CASNKGLRGTDTQYF
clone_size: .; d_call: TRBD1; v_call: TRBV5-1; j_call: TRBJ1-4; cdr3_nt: TGCGCCAGCAGCAGGGGACAGGGAGGAGAAAAACTGTTTTTT; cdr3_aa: CASSRGQGGEKLFF
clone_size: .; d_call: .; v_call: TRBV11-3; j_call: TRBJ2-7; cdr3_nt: TGTGCCAGCAGCCCCTCAGAGACAGAGGTCTTCTACGAGCAGTACTTC; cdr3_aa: CASSPSETEVFYEQYF
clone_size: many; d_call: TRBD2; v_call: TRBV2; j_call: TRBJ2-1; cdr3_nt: TGTGCCAGCACCGAAGGATCGGGGGGCAATGAGCAGTTCTTC; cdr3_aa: CASTEGSGGNEQFF
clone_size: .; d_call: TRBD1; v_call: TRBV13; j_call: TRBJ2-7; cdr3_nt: TGTGCCAGCAGCCGCGGGACAGGCCTCGAGCAGTACTTC; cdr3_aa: CASSRGTGLEQYF
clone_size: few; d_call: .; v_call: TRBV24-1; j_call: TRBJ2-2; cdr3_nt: TGTGCCACCAGTGGTGGGGCTCCCGGGGAGCTGTTTTTT; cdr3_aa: CATSGGAPGELFF
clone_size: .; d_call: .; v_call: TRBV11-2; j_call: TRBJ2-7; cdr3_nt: TGTGCCAGCAGCTTACCCGACAACTCCTACGAGCAGTACTTC; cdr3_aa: CASSLPDNSYEQYF
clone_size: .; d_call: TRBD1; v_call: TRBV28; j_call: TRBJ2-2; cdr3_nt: TGTGCCAGCAGTTCGACAGGGGTGGGGACCGGGGAGCTGTTTTTT; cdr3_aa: CASSSTGVGTGELFF
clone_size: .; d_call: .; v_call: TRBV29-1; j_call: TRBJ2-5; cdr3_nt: TGCAGCCCGCAGGGACTTGGGGAGACCCAGTACTTC; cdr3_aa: CSPQGLGETQYF
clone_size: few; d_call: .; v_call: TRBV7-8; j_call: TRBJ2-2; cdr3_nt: TGTGCCAGCAGCTTAGCCGCTCAGACCGGGGAGCTGTTTTTT; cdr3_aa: CASSLAAQTGELFF
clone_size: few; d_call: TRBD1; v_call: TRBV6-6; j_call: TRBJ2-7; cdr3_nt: TGTGCCAGCAAGAACAGGGGGGCGGAGGAGCAGTACTTC; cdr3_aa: CASKNRGAEEQYF
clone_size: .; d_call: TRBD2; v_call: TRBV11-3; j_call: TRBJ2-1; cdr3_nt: TGTGCCAGCAGCTCCGAAACCTTACTAGCGGGGGACTACAATGAGCAGTTCTTC; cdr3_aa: CASSSETLLAGDYNEQFF
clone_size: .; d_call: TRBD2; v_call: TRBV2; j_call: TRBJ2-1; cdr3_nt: TGTGCCAGCCGCAGGTCAGCGGGGGGTCTGGGCAATGAGCAGTTCTTC; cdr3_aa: CASRRSAGGLGNEQFF
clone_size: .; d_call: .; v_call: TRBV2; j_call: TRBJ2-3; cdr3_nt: TGTGCCAGCATCGTTCAGGCTACTGATACGCAGTATTTT; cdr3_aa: CASIVQATDTQYF
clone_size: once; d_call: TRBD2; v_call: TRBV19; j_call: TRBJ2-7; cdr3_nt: TGTGCCAGTAGTATAGTAGCGGGGGGGCCTTATTTCGAGCAGTACTTC; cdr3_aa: CASSIVAGGPYFEQYF
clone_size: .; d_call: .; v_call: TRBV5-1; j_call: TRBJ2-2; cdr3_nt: TGCGCCAGCAGCTTCCCAGGGGGGAGGACCGGGGAGCTGTTTTTT; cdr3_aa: CASSFPGGRTGELFF
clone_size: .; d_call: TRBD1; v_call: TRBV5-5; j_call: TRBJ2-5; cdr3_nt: TGTGCCAGCAGCTGGGGACAGAACCAAGAGACCCAGTACTTC; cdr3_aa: CASSWGQNQETQYF
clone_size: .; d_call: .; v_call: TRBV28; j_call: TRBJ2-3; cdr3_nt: TGTGCCAGCAGTTCGCAGGGGGGCGCTGGCACAGATACGCAGTATTTT; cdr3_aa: CASSSQGGAGTDTQYF
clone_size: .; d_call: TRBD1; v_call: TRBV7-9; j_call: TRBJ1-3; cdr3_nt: TGTGCCAGCAGACGGGACAGCTCTGGAAACACCATATATTTT; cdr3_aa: CASRRDSSGNTIYF
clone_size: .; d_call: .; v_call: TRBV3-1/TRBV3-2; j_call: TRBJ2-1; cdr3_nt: TGTGCCAGCAGCGGGGGGAACGGTGAGCAGTTCTTC; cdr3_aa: CASSGGNGEQFF
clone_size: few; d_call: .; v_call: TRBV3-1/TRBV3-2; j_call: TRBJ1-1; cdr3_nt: TGTGCCAGCAGTGACCAGGGGTACACTGAAGCTTTCTTT; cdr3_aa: CASSDQGYTEAFF
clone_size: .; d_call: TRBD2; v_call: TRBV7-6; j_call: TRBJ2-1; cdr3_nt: TGTGCCAGCAGCCGCCTGGGGGCAGCGGGGGTACTTGAGCAGTTCTTC; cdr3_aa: CASSRLGAAGVLEQFF
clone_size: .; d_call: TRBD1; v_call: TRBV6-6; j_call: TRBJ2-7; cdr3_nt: TGTGCCAGCAGTTACTCGGGACAGGGATACGAGCAGTACTTC; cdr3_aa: CASSYSGQGYEQYF
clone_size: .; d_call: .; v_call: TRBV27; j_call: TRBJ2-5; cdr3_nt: TGTGCCAGCAGTTCCTGGACTTTTCCTGGGGAGACCCAGTACTTC; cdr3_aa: CASSSWTFPGETQYF
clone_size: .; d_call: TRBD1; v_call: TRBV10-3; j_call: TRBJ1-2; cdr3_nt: TGTGCCATCAGTGAGGGTCAGGGGGCGAACTATGGCTACACCTTC; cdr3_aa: CAISEGQGANYGYTF
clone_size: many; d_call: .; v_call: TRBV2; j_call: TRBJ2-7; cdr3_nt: TGTGCCAGCAGTGAATACAGGGTCTACGAGCAGTACTTC; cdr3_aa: CASSEYRVYEQYF
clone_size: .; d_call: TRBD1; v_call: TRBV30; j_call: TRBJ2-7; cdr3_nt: TGTGCCTGGGACGGACAGGGGGCTTACTACGAGCAGTACTTC; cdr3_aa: CAWDGQGAYYEQYF
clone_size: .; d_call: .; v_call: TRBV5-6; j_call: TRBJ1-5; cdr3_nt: TGTGCCAGCAGCTTGGAGGGGAGGACTCAGCCCCAGCATTTT; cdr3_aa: CASSLEGRTQPQHF
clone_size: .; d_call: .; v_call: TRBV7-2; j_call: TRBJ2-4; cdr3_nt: TGTGCCAGCAGCTCCAGACCGAGCACAGTTGGAGCCAAAAACATTCAGTACTTC; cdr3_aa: CASSSRPSTVGAKNIQYF
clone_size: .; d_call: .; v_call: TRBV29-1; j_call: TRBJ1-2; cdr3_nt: TGCAGCGTTGAAGGTCCCGCAGGGGCGTATGGCTACACCTTC; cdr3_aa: CSVEGPAGAYGYTF
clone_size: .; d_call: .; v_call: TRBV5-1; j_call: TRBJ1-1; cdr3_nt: TGCGCCAGCAGCTTGCGAGGGGGAGACACTGAAGCTTTCTTT; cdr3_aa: CASSLRGGDTEAFF
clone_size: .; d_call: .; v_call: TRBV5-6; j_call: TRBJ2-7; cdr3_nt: TGTGCCAGCAGCTCCTTTCCACGGGTCTCCTACGAGCAGTACTTC; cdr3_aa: CASSSFPRVSYEQYF
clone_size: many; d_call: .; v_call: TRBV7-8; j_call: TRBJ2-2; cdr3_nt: TGTGCCAGCAGCTTAAGTGTGGGGGGTGGCACCGGGGAGCTGTTTTTT; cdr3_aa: CASSLSVGGGTGELFF
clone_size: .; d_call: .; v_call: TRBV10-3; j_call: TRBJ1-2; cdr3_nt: TGTGCCATCAGTGAGTCGTGGACAGACTATGGCTACACCTTC; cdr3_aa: CAISESWTDYGYTF
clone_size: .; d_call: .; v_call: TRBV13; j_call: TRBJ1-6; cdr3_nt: TGTGCCAGCAGCTTAGCGATCGGCGGGTCATCTAATTCACCCCTCCACTTT; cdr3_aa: CASSLAIGGSSNSPLHF
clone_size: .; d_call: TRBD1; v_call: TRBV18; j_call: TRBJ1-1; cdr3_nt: TGTGCCAGCTCACGAGCATGGACAGGGGCCGAGAACACTGAAGCTTTCTTT; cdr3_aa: CASSRAWTGAENTEAFF
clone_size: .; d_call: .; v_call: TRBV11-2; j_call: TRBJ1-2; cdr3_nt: TGTGCCAGCAGCTTGGGGGCAGATCGCTATGGCTACACCTTC; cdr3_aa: CASSLGADRYGYTF
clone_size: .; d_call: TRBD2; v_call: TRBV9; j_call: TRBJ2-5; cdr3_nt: TGTGCCAGCAGCGTAGAGTCGGGGGGGAAGGAGACCCAGTACTTC; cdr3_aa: CASSVESGGKETQYF
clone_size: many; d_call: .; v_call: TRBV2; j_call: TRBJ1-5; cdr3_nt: TGTGCCAGCAACTTCCGGATGACGAGGGGGAGGGAGCCCCAGCATTTT; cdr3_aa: CASNFRMTRGREPQHF
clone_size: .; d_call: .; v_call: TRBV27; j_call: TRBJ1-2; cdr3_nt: TGTGCCAGTCGGAGGGCGGGGTCTGGCTACACCTTC; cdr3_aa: CASRRAGSGYTF
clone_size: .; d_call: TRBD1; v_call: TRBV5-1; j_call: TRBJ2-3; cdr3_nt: TGCGCCAGCAGCTTGGCGGGACAGGGGAGAGATACGCAGTATTTT; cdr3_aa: CASSLAGQGRDTQYF
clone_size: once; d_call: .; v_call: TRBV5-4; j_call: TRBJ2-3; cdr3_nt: TGTGCCAGCAGCGCCAGGGTGAGAGGCACAGATACGCAGTATTTT; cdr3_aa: CASSARVRGTDTQYF
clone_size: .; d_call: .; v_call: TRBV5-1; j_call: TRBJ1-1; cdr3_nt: TGCGCCAGCAGCCCCGAGACATGGAACACTGAAGCTTTCTTT; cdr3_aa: CASSPETWNTEAFF
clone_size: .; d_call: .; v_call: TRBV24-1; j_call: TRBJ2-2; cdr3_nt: TGTGCCACCAGTGATGCCAACAGGGCTGGTACCGGGGAGCTGTTTTTT; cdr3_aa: CATSDANRAGTGELFF
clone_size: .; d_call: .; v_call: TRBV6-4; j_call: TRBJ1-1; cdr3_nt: TGTGCCAGCAGTGACCGACAGAACACTGAAGCTTTCTTT; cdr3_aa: CASSDRQNTEAFF
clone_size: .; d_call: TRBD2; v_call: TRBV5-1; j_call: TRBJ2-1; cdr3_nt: TGCGCCAGCAGCTTGCCCCGACTAGCCGATGAGCAGTTCTTC; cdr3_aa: CASSLPRLADEQFF
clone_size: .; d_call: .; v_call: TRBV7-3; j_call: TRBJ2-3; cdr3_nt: TGTGCCAGCAGCCGAGCAGGGTCGGGCACAGATACGCAGTATTTT; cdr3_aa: CASSRAGSGTDTQYF
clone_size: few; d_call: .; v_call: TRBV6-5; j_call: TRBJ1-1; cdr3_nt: TGTGCCAGCAGACCCAGTGGGGGCACGGCTTTCTTT; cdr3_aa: CASRPSGGTAFF